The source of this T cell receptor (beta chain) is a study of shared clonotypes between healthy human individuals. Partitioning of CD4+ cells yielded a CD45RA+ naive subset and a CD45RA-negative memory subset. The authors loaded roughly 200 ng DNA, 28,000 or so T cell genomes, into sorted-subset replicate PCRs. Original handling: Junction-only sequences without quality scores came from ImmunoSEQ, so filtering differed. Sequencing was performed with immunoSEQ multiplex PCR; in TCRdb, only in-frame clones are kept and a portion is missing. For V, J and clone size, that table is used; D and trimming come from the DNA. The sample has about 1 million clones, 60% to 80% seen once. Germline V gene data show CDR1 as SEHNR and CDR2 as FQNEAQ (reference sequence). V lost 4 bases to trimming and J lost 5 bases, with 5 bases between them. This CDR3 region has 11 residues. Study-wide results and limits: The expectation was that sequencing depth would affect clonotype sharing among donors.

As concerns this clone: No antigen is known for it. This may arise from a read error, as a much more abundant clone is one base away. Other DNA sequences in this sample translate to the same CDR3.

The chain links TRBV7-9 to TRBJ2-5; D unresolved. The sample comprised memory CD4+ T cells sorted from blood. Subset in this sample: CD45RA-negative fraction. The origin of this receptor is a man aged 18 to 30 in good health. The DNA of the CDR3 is TGTGCCAGCAGCTCCCGGGAGACCCAGTACTTC. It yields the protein CASSSRETQYF.